The present entry profiles one T cell receptor (beta chain) with its context. Its binding antigen is unknown. Within one base of it there is no much larger clone, and no base qualities were kept. This sample is drawn from a study of T cells after yellow fever vaccination (dated by TCRdb to between 2019 and 2020). About the full investigation: The SMART-Seq v4 Ultra Low Input RNA kit was used to prepare libraries from fractions with low cell numbers. Two healthy male donors, one aged 18 to 30 and one aged 30 to 40 years, made up the cohort. Bulk TCR alpha and beta repertoires were sequenced longitudinally to track T-cell clones before and after primary and booster YFV17D yellow fever vaccination. Bulk PBMC replicates and cell subsets were isolated from blood drawn at multiple timepoints before and after both primary and secondary immunization. Broad study findings and their caveats: A small fraction of clonotypes showed up in both the CD4 and CD8 compartments, probably as a result of convergent recombination. After the booster, most clones that had expanded after primary vaccination were detected again (roughly 95% of CD4 and around nine tenths of CD8), suggesting broad maintenance of memory. Because abundant contaminating clonotypes from the bulk population could be contained in FACS-sorted repertoires, computational filtering was required. The study included only two donors, which limits how far the findings can be generalized. Compared with the primary T-cell response, the secondary T-cell response was faster but weaker, reaching its peak on day 5 rather than on day 15.

The listed sequencing device is Illumina NovaSeq 6000. TCR cDNA was made using 5'RACE template switching, a step that added a universal primer site and unique molecular identifiers. Priming for cDNA synthesis came from both the TCR alpha and TCR beta constant segments. Libraries were amplified in two PCR steps, with sample barcodes and sequencing adapters added in the second step. Libraries were sequenced on Illumina HiSeq 2500 (2x100 bp) or NovaSeq (2x150 bp). On the study's bioinformatics: Demultiplexing of reads and collapsing into UMI consensus sequences were performed with MIGEC, and V(D)J alignment was carried out with MiXCR. Vaccine-responding clonotypes were identified with edgeR using replicate PBMC samples, with FDR below 0.01 and a log2 fold change above 5 up to day 15 being required. CD4 or CD8 identity was assigned to each bulk clonotype according to whether the clonotype was present at higher abundance in the sequenced CD4 repertoire or the sequenced CD8 repertoire. The public reads were run again by TCRdb, first through fastp at Q25 and then through MiXCR, and only productive beta chains were kept. Here each entry gathers all rows of one CDR3 protein and keeps the most common genes and DNA. TCRdb's processing, not the authors', yielded these V and J calls. The sample table shows 250,000 to 400,000 distinct CDR3 sequences, and about 4% are seen once. The top ten constitute roughly 24% of the sample.

The treatment or condition tag for this specimen amounts to: live attenuated yellow fever vaccine strain. At each blood-draw timepoint, two biological replicates of bulk PBMCs were collected. PBMCs were isolated from peripheral blood using a standard Ficoll-Paque protocol. TriZol was used to extract RNA from bulk PBMCs, CD4 and CD8 fractions, and dextramer-positive and dextramer-negative fractions. CDR1 and CDR2, per the germline V gene, are SGHRS and YFSETQ. Trimming accounts for 1 base at V and 2 bases at J, while the number of junction bases matched to no gene is 6. The CDR3 runs 16 residues from the cysteine to the phenylalanine. Just the 48-base CDR3 DNA is kept, in frame starting at base 1.

The input for sequencing was PBMCs, taken 5 days after the yellow fever booster vaccination. The sequence was obtained from a man between 18 and 29 years old who received the YFV17D yellow fever vaccine. Recombination connected TRBV5-1 to TRBJ2-3, with TRBD2 identical over 8 junction bases. The DNA sequence is as follows: TGCGCCAGCAGCTTGACTAGCGGTGCGTACACAGATACGCAGTATTTT. Translated, this gives CASSLTSGAYTDTQYF. This CDR3, with the reference TRBV5-1 and TRBJ2-3 proteins standing in past its ends, gives the full variable domain KAGVTQTPRYLIKTRGQQVTLSCSPISGHRSVSWYQQTPGQGLQFLFEYFSETQRNKGNFPGRFSGRQFSNSRSEMNVSTLELGDSALYLCASSLTSGAYTDTQYFGPGTRLTVL.